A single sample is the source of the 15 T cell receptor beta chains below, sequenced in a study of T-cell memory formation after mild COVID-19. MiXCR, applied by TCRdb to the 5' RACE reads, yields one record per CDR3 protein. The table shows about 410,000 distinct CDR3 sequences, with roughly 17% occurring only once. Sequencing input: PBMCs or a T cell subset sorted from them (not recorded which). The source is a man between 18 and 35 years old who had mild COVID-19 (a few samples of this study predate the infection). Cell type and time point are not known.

CDR3 nucleotide sequence: TGTGCCAGCTCACCAATGCCCCGCGGAGAGCAGTTCTTC. It translates to CASSPMPRGEQFF. The rearrangement joins TRBV18 to TRBJ2-1; D is unresolved. CDR1 is KGHSH, CDR2 LQKENI, per germline. V was trimmed by 2 bases and J by 10 bases, leaving 12 bases between them. CDR3 length: 13 residues.

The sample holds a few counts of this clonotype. The CDR3 DNA reads TGTGCCAGCAGTCACTACAGGGGAGAAACCTACAATGAGCAGTTCTTC. Translation gives CASSHYRGETYNEQFF. The V and J genes are TRBV6-2 or TRBV6-3 and TRBJ2-1, with 7 bases identical to TRBD1. Losses at the gene ends were 5 bases for V and 2 bases for J; bases not matched to a gene: 9. From germline, CDR1 is MNHEY and CDR2 SVGEGT. The CDR3 extends over 16 amino acids.

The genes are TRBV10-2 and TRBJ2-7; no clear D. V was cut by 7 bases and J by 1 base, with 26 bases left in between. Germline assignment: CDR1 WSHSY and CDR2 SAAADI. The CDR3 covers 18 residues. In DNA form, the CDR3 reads TGCGCCAGCACCTTCCAAGCTGTCACATCGCCCTTTTCCTACGAGCAGTACTTC. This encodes CASTFQAVTSPFSYEQYF.

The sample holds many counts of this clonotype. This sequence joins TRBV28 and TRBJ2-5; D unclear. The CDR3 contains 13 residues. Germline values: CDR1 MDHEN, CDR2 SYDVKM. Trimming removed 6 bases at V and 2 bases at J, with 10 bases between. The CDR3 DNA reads TGTGCCAGCAGGTTGGGTACTCAAGAGACCCAGTACTTC. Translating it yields CASRLGTQETQYF.

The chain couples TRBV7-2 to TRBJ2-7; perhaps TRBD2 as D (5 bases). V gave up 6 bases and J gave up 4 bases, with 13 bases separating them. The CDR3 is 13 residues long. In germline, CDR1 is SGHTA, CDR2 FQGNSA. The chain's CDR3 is CASSGGRGYEQYF. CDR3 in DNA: TGTGCCAGCAGTGGAGGCCGTGGATACGAGCAGTACTTC. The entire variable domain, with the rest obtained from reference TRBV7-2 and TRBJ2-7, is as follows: GAGVSQSPSNKVTEKGKDVELRCDPISGHTALYWYRQSLGQGLEFLIYFQGNSAPDKSGLPSDRFSAERTGGSVSTLTIQRTQQEDSAVYLCASSGGRGYEQYFGPGTRLTVT.

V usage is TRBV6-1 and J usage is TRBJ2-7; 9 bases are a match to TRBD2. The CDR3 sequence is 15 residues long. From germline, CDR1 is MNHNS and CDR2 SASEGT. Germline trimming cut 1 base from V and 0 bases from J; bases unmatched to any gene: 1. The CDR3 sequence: CASSEDSGSSYEQYV. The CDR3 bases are TGTGCCAGCAGTGAAGATAGCGGGAGCTCCTACGAGCAGTACGTC.

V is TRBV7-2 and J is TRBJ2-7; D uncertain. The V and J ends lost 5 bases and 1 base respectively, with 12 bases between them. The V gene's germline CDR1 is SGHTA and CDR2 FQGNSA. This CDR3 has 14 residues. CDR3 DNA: TGTGCCAGCAGCCAAACGGCGATATCCTACGAGCAGTACTTC. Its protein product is CASSQTAISYEQYF.

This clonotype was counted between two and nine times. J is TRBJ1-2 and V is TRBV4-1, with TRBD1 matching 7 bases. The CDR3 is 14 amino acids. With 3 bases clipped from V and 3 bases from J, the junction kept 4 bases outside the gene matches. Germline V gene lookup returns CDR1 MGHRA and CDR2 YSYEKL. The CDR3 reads CASSHPGQDYGYTF. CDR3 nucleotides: TGCGCCAGCAGCCACCCTGGACAGGACTATGGCTACACCTTC.

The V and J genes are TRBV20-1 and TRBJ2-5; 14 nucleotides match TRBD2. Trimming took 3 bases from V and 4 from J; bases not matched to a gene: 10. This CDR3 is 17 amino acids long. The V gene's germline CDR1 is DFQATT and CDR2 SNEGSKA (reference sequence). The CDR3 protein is CSARTLTSGGAGETQYF. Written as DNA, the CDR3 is TGCAGTGCTAGGACCCTGACTAGCGGGGGGGCCGGAGAGACCCAGTACTTC.

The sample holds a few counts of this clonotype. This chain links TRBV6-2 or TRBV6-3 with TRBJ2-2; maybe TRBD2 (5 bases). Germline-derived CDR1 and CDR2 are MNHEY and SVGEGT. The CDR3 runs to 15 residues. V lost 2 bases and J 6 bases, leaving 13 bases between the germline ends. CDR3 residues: CASSYLASPPGELFF. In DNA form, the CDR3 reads TGTGCCAGCAGTTACCTGGCTAGCCCTCCCGGGGAGCTGTTTTTT.

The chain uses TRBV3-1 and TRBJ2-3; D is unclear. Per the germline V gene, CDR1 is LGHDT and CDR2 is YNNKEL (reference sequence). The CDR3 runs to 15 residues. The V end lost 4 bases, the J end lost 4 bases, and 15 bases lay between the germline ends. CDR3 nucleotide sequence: TGTGCCAGCAGCCGAAAGGGTGGGGTTGCAGATACGCAGTATTTT. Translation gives CASSRKGGVADTQYF.

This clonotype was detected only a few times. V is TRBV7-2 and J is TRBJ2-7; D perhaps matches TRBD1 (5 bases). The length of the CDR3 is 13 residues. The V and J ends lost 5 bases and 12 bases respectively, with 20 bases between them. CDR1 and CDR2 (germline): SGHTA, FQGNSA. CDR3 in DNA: TGTGCCAGCAGCGCCGGGCCTCCGACAGTACCGTACGTC. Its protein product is CASSAGPPTVPYV.

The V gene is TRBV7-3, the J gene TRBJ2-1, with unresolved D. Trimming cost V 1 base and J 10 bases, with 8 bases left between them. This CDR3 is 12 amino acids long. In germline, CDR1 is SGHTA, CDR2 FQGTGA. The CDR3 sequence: CASSLSSREQFF. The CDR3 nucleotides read TGTGCCAGCAGCTTAAGTTCTCGGGAGCAGTTCTTC.

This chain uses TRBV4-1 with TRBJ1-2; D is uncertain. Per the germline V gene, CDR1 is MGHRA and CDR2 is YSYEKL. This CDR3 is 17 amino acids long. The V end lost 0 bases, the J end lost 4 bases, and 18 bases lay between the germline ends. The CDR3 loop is CASSQDPTGVGIYGYTF. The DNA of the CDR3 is TGCGCCAGCAGCCAAGATCCAACGGGTGTGGGAATCTATGGCTACACCTTC.

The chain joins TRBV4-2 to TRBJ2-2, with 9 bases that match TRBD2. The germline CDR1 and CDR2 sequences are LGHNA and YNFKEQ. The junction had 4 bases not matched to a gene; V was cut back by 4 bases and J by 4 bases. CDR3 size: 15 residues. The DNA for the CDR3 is TGTGCCAGCAGCCCTGGGACTAGCTCCACCGGGGAGCTGTTTTTT. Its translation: CASSPGTSSTGELFF.